This T cell receptor beta chain was found in a study of blood T cells in healthy people across ages (dated by TCRdb to the mid-2010s). General notes on the study: In model experiments, template switching captured roughly one uniquely barcoded TCR beta cDNA molecule for every two T cells. Using deep sequencing normalized with unique cDNA molecular identifiers, the study measured how TCR beta repertoire diversity changes with age. The donors were split into four age groups: young (average 16 years), middle-aged (over 35), aged (approximately 60) and long-lived (82). Two additional independent replicas of 1 million unique cDNA reads from the same blood draw were analyzed for two donors (one aged 18 to 30 and one aged 80 or older). What the work shows at the level of the full study, not this receptor alone: Total diversity estimates from one million sequenced T cells were considered lower bounds and underestimates. Because profiling used bulk unsorted PBMCs, naive and antigen-experienced compartments could not be compared conclusively. There was a strong correlation between observed TCR beta diversity and the percentage of naive T cells measured by flow cytometry. Compared with the aged group, more naive CD4+ T cells, fewer expanded clones and increased TCR diversity were shown by the long-lived group, suggesting age selection. The CMV infection status of donors was not known, potentially confounding age-related changes in expanded clonotypes. Observed TCR beta diversity per million T cells fell roughly linearly with age, and a significant reduction was already apparent by age around 40.

Donors were a few dozen systemically healthy Caucasian individuals from Russia aged 6 to 90 years. Ten milliliters of peripheral blood were drawn from each donor into EDTA-treated Vacutainer tubes. Ficoll-Paque density-gradient centrifugation was used to isolate PBMCs, with at least 6 million per sample. Trizol reagent was used to extract total RNA from PBMCs, with at least 5 micrograms per sample. Naive CD45RAhigh/CD27high T cell percentages were measured by flow cytometry on a PBMC aliquot from every donor. The sample holds one count of this clonotype. The target of this receptor is not known. No clone much larger than this one lies a single base away; base qualities are absent. Library prep was done by 5' RACE. Reads for this sample came from an Illumina HiSeq 2500. The second PCR ran for roughly 6 to 11 cycles and used a J-beta primer mix along with a sample-barcoded 5' primer. A unique molecular identifier was introduced onto each TCR beta cDNA molecule by a template-switch 5' adaptor carrying 12 random nucleotides. Each sample yielded at least 2.5 million CDR3-containing paired-end reads. All of the RNA was converted into first-strand cDNA using the Mint cDNA synthesis kit, with a TRBC-specific oligonucleotide serving as the primer. After uracil-DNA glycosylase treatment, a first 18-cycle PCR used universal primers M1SS and BC2_uni_R on all cDNA. The published analysis was carried out like this. For normalization, 1 million high-quality reads were randomly selected from each sample, with every read carrying a distinct molecular identifier. Instead of being binned into consensus sequences, reads with shared molecular identifiers were discarded. CDR3 identification, clonotype clustering and error correction used MiTCR with a Q25 quality threshold and the strictest error-elimination algorithm. Lower-bound total TCR beta diversity was estimated with a nonparametric unseen species model using Euler transformation. The public sequencing data were trimmed at Q25 with fastp and processed into clonotypes with MiXCR by TCRdb, which kept only in-frame beta chains. Each record represents a unique CDR3 protein, reported with the most common genes and DNA among its rows. The V and J calls reflect TCRdb's pipeline rather than the authors' work. The sample contains more than 650,000 distinct CDR3 sequences, around a quarter of them found a single time. Around 3% of the sample is in the top ten clones.

This sample was shared with a second study, whose subject was T cells of mothers and their children. In that second paper, the authors write: The donors were nine systemically healthy Caucasian individuals, made up of three mothers and their six children. cDNA synthesis used all of the extracted RNA, with approximately 1.4 ug of RNA in each 15 ul reaction. In the second PCR, the M1S primer introduced both the sample barcodes and 2-4 random nucleotides. Each mother yielded over 8.5 million TCR beta CDR3 reads and each child roughly 3.1 million reads. TCR recombination output is similarly shaped by thymic selection in related and unrelated pairs, with a minor effect exerted by inherited differences. Normalized repertoire overlap was always slightly but never significantly higher in related than unrelated mother-child pairs. With a sensitivity of about 100 clones per million clonotypes, no persistent microchimeric T cell clones were detected. The study used deep NGS to compare TCR beta repertoires of mothers and children, seeking features distinguishing related mother-child pairs from unrelated individuals. The mean age was roughly 40 +/- 4 years for the mothers and approximately 11 +/- 4 years for the children. After adapter ligation with NEBNext reagents, the libraries were sequenced on Illumina HiSeq 2000 with 100+100 nt paired-end reads. Mother and child libraries were prepared a month apart and sequenced in separate runs to prevent cross-contamination. Between roughly 450,000 and 2,000,000 distinct TCR beta clonotypes were identified per donor. Naive TCR beta clonotypes were estimated from low-frequency clonotypes matched to each donor's FACS-determined naive share, without sorting.

Sequencing used blood. This clonotype was sampled from a boy under 18 in good health.

The CDR3 region reads CASSGGRPFSSYEQYF. The nucleotides are TGTGCCAGCAGTGGGGGACGGCCCTTTAGCTCCTACGAGCAGTACTTC. The rearrangement joined TRBV12-3 or TRBV12-4 to TRBJ2-7, with the D call perhaps TRBD1 or TRBD2, each one matching 5 bases. Measured from the cysteine to the phenylalanine, the CDR3 is 16 residues long. This entry keeps only the CDR3 DNA: 48 bases, framed from base 1. V lost 5 bases and J lost 0 bases; the stretch between them is 17 bases long.